These 24 T cell receptor beta chains came from one sample sequenced in a study of blood T cell repertoires in COVID-19. Repertoires were generated with immunoSEQ multiplex PCR, while TCRdb's copy carries only in-frame clones and drops some. In the table there are about 45,000 clones, 86% of which are singletons. Sequenced input: peripheral blood. The receptor set was obtained from a human donor in a cohort sampled during active COVID-19.

The chain recombines TRBV3-1 (or the pseudogene TRBV3-2) with TRBJ2-7; no clear D gene. CDR1 is LGHDT, CDR2 YNNKEL, per germline (reference sequence). The CDR3 extends over 15 amino acids. Trimming cost V 2 bases and J 3 bases, with 14 bases left between them. CDR3: CASSQCPERCYEQYF. In nucleotides, the CDR3 is TGTGCCAGCAGCCAATGCCCCGAGCGCTGCTACGAGCAGTACTTC.

V is TRBV5-6 and J is TRBJ2-7; no clear D. The CDR3 runs to 12 residues. Between the trimmed V and J ends, which lost 4 bases and 4 bases, there was a span of 9 bases. Per germline, CDR1 SGHDT and CDR2 YYEEEE. Here the CDR3 DNA reads TGTGCCAGCAGCCTGCAGTCATACGAGCAGTACTTC. This codes for CASSLQSYEQYF.

The chain joins TRBV13 to TRBJ1-1; no clear D. V lost 5 bases and J lost 3, with 10 bases in between. Per the germline V gene, CDR1 is PRHDT and CDR2 is FYEKMQ (reference sequence). The CDR3 sequence is 13 residues long. CDR3 sequence: CASSQRLHTEAFF. CDR3 DNA: TGTGCCAGCAGCCAGCGATTACACACTGAAGCTTTCTTT.

The rearrangement joins TRBV7-2 to TRBJ1-1; D call uncertain. The germline V gene encodes CDR1 SGHTA and CDR2 FQGNSA. This CDR3 region has 13 residues. Trimming stripped 2 bases from V and 0 bases from J, with 4 bases between. This chain's CDR3 is CASSLYMNTEAFF. The CDR3 DNA follows: TGTGCCAGCAGCTTATACATGAACACTGAAGCTTTCTTT.

The J gene is TRBJ2-1, the V gene TRBV18, with 7 bases matching TRBD1. V shed 3 bases, J shed 7 bases, and the junction held 12 bases outside the gene matches. CDR3 size: 16 residues. Germline V CDR1 and CDR2: KGHSH, LQKENI. DNA for the CDR3: TGTGCCAGCTCACCCAGACAGGGAAGGGTTGGGAATGAGCAGTTCTTC. Translated: CASSPRQGRVGNEQFF.

This chain uses TRBV9 with TRBJ1-2; tentatively, D is TRBD1 (6 bases). Trimming pared 4 bases from V and 5 bases from J, leaving 21 bases between. The germline V gene encodes CDR1 SGDLS and CDR2 YYNGEE. The CDR3 sequence is 16 residues long. CDR3 loop: CASSSNPEDRFYGYTF. For the CDR3, the DNA is TGTGCCAGCAGCTCCAATCCCGAAGACAGGTTTTATGGCTACACCTTC.

The genes are TRBV18 and TRBJ1-3; 10 nucleotides line up with TRBD1. The trim removed 3 bases at V and 0 bases at J, leaving 5 bases unmatched. Germline loops: CDR1 KGHSH, CDR2 LQKENI. This CDR3 is built from 17 residues. The CDR3 DNA is TGTGCCAGCTCACCCCGGACAGGGGGGAACTCTGGAAACACCATATATTTT. It yields the protein CASSPRTGGNSGNTIYF.

This clone showed up just once. The chain carries TRBV6-2 or TRBV6-3 and TRBJ1-1; 7 bases fit TRBD1. Germline-derived CDR1 and CDR2 are MNHEY and SVGEGT. J lost 3 bases, V lost 3 bases, and 1 base had no gene match. The CDR3 is 13 residues long. The CDR3 is CASSYQGDTEAFF. The CDR3 DNA reads TGTGCCAGCAGTTATCAGGGGGACACTGAAGCTTTCTTT.

This clone has a single count. This chain connects TRBV27 to TRBJ2-1; a possible D gene is TRBD2 (5 bases). Germline V gene data show CDR1 as MNHEY and CDR2 as SMNVEV (reference sequence). The CDR3 has 16 amino acids. V gave up 3 bases and J gave up 1 base, with 13 bases separating them. CDR3 loop: CASSFLSSGSYNEQFF. The CDR3 region has the DNA TGTGCCAGCAGTTTTCTTTCAAGCGGTTCCTACAATGAGCAGTTCTTC.

This chain uses TRBV5-4 with TRBJ1-2, with D tentatively TRBD1 (5 bases). Germline CDR1 SGHNT, CDR2 YYREEE (reference sequence). The CDR3 has 12 residues. The ends were cut back, 5 bases at V and 8 bases at J, with 13 bases in the middle. The CDR3 loop is CASSQGIGGYTF. In DNA form, the CDR3 reads TGTGCCAGCAGTCAGGGCATCGGAGGCTACACCTTC.

V usage is TRBV6-6 and J usage is TRBJ2-3, with 7 bases fitting TRBD2. Germline V gene data show CDR1 as MNHNY and CDR2 as SVGAGI (reference sequence). The CDR3 spans 16 residues. Losses at the gene ends were 5 bases for V and 0 bases for J; bases not matched to a gene: 8. CDR3 DNA: TGTGCCAGCAGTCTGTTTGGGGGGGGTAGCACAGATACGCAGTATTTT. Translating it yields CASSLFGGGSTDTQYF.

V gene TRBV24-1 combines with J gene TRBJ1-2; no clear D. The ends were cut back, 2 bases at V and 7 bases at J, with 13 bases in the middle. The CDR3 is 14 amino acids. CDR1 KGHDR and CDR2 SFDVKD come from the germline V gene. CDR3 DNA sequence: TGTGCCACCAGTGATTCCTTCGGGGATGGTGGCTACACCTTC. Amino acid sequence: CATSDSFGDGGYTF.

This rearrangement joins TRBV29-1 to TRBJ1-2, with TRBD1 matching 7 bases. Germline V CDR1 and CDR2: SQVTM, ANQGSEA. This CDR3 is 12 amino acids long. V lost 5 bases to trimming and J lost 2 bases; unmatched junction nucleotides: 2. The CDR3 DNA is TGCAGCGTTCCGACAGGGAACTATGGCTACACCTTC. Translation gives CSVPTGNYGYTF.

The rearrangement uses TRBV19 and TRBJ2-6; 7 nucleotides agree with TRBD1. CDR1 is LNHDA and CDR2 is SQIVND in the germline V gene (reference sequence). V was pared by 5 bases and J by 1 base, with 5 bases of the junction left unmatched. The CDR3 consists of 16 residues. The CDR3 DNA follows: TGTGCCAGTAGTGCTTGGGGACAGTCTGGGGCCAACGTCCTGACTTTC. It encodes CASSAWGQSGANVLTF.

The V and J genes are TRBV4-3 and TRBJ2-4; weak D call: TRBD1 (5 bases). The germline V gene encodes CDR1 LGHNA and CDR2 YSLEER. CDR3 length: 16 residues. V was trimmed by 1 base and J by 1 base, leaving 11 bases between them. The CDR3 DNA sequence: TGCGCCAGCAGCCAAGGACGTGCAGGGGCCAAAAACATTCAGTACTTC. Translation: CASSQGRAGAKNIQYF.

This clone counts as medium-sized. The rearrangement links TRBV19 to TRBJ1-5; D gene ambiguous. The CDR3 covers 12 residues. Germline lookup yields CDR1 LNHDA and CDR2 SQIVND (reference sequence). V lost 8 bases and J lost 3, with 8 bases in between. The CDR3 DNA reads TGTGCCAGTGGCCGTCCCAATCAGCCCCAGCATTTT. This gives the protein CASGRPNQPQHF.

Worth noting for this clone: Because the CDR3's place on the DNA is in doubt, the DNA is left out and the CDR3 is given as listed by TCRdb. This chain links TRBV21-1 with TRBJ2-7; TRBD2 was called by the table and not checked on the DNA. TRBV21-1 is marked as a pseudogene. The CDR3 is 15 residues long, ends included. CDR3 sequence reads: CASSKVGPGAYEQYF.

V gene TRBV27 combines with J gene TRBJ1-1, with D possibly being TRBD1 (5 bases). Germline loops: CDR1 MNHEY, CDR2 SMNVEV (reference sequence). The germline V and J ends were trimmed by 3 bases and 0 bases, with 11 bases remaining between them. The CDR3 is made up of 15 amino acids. CDR3 sequence: CASSFRVLMNTEAFF. As DNA, the CDR3 is TGTGCCAGCAGTTTCAGGGTTTTAATGAACACTGAAGCTTTCTTT.

This chain links TRBV9 with TRBJ2-1; 10 bases are shared with TRBD2. The CDR3 consists of 13 residues. V trimming: 5 bases; J trimming: 10 bases; junction bases outside the gene matches: 6. Germline assignment: CDR1 SGDLS and CDR2 YYNGEE. The CDR3 is CASSQPAGGEQFF. DNA for the CDR3: TGTGCCAGCAGTCAGCCAGCGGGGGGGGAGCAGTTCTTC.

The chain couples TRBV4-3 to TRBJ2-3; 8 bases are shared with TRBD2. The CDR3 has 16 residues. Trimming took 2 bases from V and 3 from J; bases not matched to a gene: 7. CDR1 and CDR2 from the germline V gene are LGHNA and YSLEER. CDR3: CASSQCLLADTDTQYF. In nucleotides, the CDR3 is TGCGCCAGCAGCCAATGCCTACTAGCGGATACAGATACGCAGTATTTT.

The chain is built from TRBV4-1 and TRBJ1-5; weak D call: TRBD1 (6 bases). V lost 4 bases and J 6 bases, leaving 22 bases between the germline ends. The germline V gene has CDR1 MGHRA and CDR2 YSYEKL. This CDR3 comprises 17 residues. As DNA, the CDR3 is TGCGCCAGCAGCCGTAGACCCCCCGGACAGTATTTTCAGCCCCAGCATTTT. Its protein is CASSRRPPGQYFQPQHF.

In DNA form, the CDR3 reads TGTGCCACCAGCAGAGGAGGGTCCACCAATGAGCAGTTCTTC. Amino acids: CATSRGGSTNEQFF. The chain is built from TRBV15 and TRBJ2-1; possible D gene TRBD2, 5 bases. The CDR3 is 14 amino acids. Trimming took 1 base from V and 6 from J, leaving 10 bases between them. Germline V gene sequence: CDR1 LNHNV, CDR2 YYDKDF (reference sequence).

DNA of the CDR3: TGTGCCAGCAGTGAAGAGGCAGCGGGGGTGAACGGGGAGCTGTTTTTT. Protein: CASSEEAAGVNGELFF. The chain couples TRBV2 to TRBJ2-2, with 8 bases identical to TRBD2. This CDR3 is built from 16 residues. The V gene end was trimmed by 1 base and the J gene end by 7 bases; junction bases not matched to a gene: 8. Germline V CDR1 and CDR2: SNHLY, FYNNEI.

By share, this clone counts as large. The J gene is TRBJ1-1, the V gene TRBV19; a possible D gene is TRBD1 (6 bases). Germline V gives CDR1 LNHDA, CDR2 SQIVND (reference sequence). Between the trimmed V and J ends, which lost 5 bases and 1 base, there was a span of 11 bases. This CDR3 is 14 amino acids long. The CDR3 loop reads CASSWGRGNTEAFF. CDR3 DNA: TGTGCCAGTAGTTGGGGCAGGGGGAACACTGAAGCTTTCTTT.